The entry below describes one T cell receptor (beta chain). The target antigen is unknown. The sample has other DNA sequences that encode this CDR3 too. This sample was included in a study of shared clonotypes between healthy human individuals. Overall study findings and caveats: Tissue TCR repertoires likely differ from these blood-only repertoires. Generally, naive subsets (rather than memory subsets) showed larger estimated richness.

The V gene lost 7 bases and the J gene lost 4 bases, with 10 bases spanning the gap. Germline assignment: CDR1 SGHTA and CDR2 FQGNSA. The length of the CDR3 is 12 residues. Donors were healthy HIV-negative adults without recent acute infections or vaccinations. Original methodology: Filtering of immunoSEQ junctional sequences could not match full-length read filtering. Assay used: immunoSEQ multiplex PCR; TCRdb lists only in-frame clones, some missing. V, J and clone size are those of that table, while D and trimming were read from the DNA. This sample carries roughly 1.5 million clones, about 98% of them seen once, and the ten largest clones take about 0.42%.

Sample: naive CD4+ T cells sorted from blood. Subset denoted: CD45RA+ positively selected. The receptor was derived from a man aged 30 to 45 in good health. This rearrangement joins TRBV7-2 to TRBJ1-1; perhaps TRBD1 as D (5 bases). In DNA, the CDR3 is TGTGCCAGCAAGCAGGGATCCACTGAAGCTTTCTTT. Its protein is CASKQGSTEAFF.